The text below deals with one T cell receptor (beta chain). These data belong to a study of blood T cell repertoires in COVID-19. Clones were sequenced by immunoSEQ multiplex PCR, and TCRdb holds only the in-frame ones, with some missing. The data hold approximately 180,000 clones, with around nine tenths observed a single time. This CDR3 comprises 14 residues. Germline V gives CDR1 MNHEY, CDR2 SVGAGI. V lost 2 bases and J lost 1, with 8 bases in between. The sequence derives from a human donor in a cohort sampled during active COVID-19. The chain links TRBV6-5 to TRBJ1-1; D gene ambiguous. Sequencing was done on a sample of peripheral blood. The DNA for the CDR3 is TGTGCCAGCAGTTACGTCGCAGGGAACACTGAAGCTTTCTTT. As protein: CASSYVAGNTEAFF.